This TCR beta chain was retrieved from a study of control samples from healthy donors and cancer patients. Some clones are missing from TCRdb's copy, which holds only in-frame ones; the method was immunoSEQ multiplex PCR. The sample has about 100,000 clones, about 89% seen once. Trimming removed 4 bases from V and 5 bases from J; junction bases left unmatched: 7. Germline CDR1 SGHNT, CDR2 YYREEE (reference sequence). This CDR3 region has 14 residues. V usage is TRBV5-4 and J usage is TRBJ2-5; 8 bases are a match to TRBD1. This sequence was found in a young man in good health. What was sequenced was blood. As DNA, the CDR3 is TGTGCCAGCAGCCCTGGACAGGGCAGGGAGACCCAGTACTTC. Protein: CASSPGQGRETQYF.